The 2 T cell receptor beta chains in this list originate from one sample, sequenced in a study of a mutant IDH1 vaccine in newly diagnosed glioma. Regarding time point: week 5, during vaccination. Each vaccine dose was 300 ug of mutant IDH1 20-mer peptide, with topical imiquimod. The data were produced by immunoSEQ multiplex PCR, yet TCRdb's version contains in-frame clones alone and is incomplete. The sample carries tens of thousands of clones, more than 75% recorded once. Their target antigens are unknown. The material sequenced was PBMCs, taken from a glioma patient whose treatment included an IDH1 peptide vaccine. The source is a man aged 35-49 years with glioma.

This clone was recorded a few times. V and J are TRBV18 and TRBJ1-6; D not resolved. Per germline, CDR1 KGHSH and CDR2 LQKENI. This CDR3 comprises 17 residues. The germline V and J ends were trimmed by 1 base and 8 bases, with 18 bases remaining between them. CDR3 protein: CASSPLPRLAQDSPLHF. The CDR3 DNA reads TGTGCCAGCTCACCACTCCCACGTTTGGCGCAAGATTCACCCCTCCACTTT.

The gene calls are TRBV7-8 and TRBJ2-1, with D maybe TRBD2 (6 bases). Germline V gene lookup returns CDR1 SGHVS and CDR2 FQNEAQ. The CDR3 length is 16 residues. V lost 4 bases and J lost 2, with 15 bases in between. This chain's CDR3 is CASSSQRDWAYNEQFF. For the CDR3, the DNA is TGTGCCAGCAGCTCCCAACGGGACTGGGCCTACAATGAGCAGTTCTTC.